A single sample is the source of the 23 T cell receptor beta chains below, sequenced in a study of Graves' ophthalmopathy and Graves' hyperthyroidism. RNA transcripts were the source from which TCR beta CDR3 regions were amplified. Scientists carried out first-round RT-PCR using HTBI primers and then a second-round multiplex PCR. TCRdb re-analysed the multiplex PCR reads in MiXCR, keeping a single row per CDR3 protein. The sample includes over 500,000 distinct CDR3 sequences, 20% to 25% of them seen just once. The material sequenced was peripheral blood. The receptors were gathered from a woman aged 18-35 years with stable Graves' hyperthyroidism. Some clones in this sample may be carry-over from other donors' samples.

V gene TRBV5-1 combines with J gene TRBJ2-7; TRBD2 is a possible D gene (6 bases). Trimming took off 4 bases at V and 3 bases at J, with 17 bases between the two ends. The CDR3 runs to 15 residues. Per the germline V gene, CDR1 is SGHRS and CDR2 is YFSETQ. This CDR3 is CASSPNWEEVYEQYF. CDR3 DNA sequence: TGCGCCAGCAGCCCTAACTGGGAGGAGGTCTACGAGCAGTACTTC.

This clonotype was seen at least ten times. The V gene is TRBV6-1, the J gene TRBJ2-7, with D perhaps matching TRBD2 (5 bases). The CDR3 consists of 13 residues. The germline V gene has CDR1 MNHNS and CDR2 SASEGT. V lost 7 bases, J lost 3 bases, and 13 bases lay in between. The CDR3 nucleotides read TGTGCCAGCATCCGAGGTGAGGGCTACGAGCAGTACTTC. Translated, it gives CASIRGEGYEQYF.

The table lists this clonotype with a few counts. The chain employs TRBV6-5 and TRBJ1-2; 7 nucleotides match TRBD1. CDR1 and CDR2 from the germline V gene are MNHEY and SVGAGI. The V gene end was trimmed by 0 bases and the J gene end by 4 bases; junction bases not matched to a gene: 8. The CDR3 sequence is 16 residues long. The CDR3: CASSYSRGHSFYGYTF. The CDR3 DNA sequence: TGTGCCAGCAGTTACTCGAGGGGGCACTCCTTCTATGGCTACACCTTC.

The chain carries TRBV28 and TRBJ2-5; D may be TRBD2 (5 bases). Germline values: CDR1 MDHEN, CDR2 SYDVKM. The CDR3 contains 16 residues. V lost 5 bases, J lost 0 bases, and 16 bases lay in between. This chain's CDR3 is CASSIDSWRNQETQYF. CDR3 coding DNA: TGTGCCAGCAGTATAGACTCCTGGAGGAACCAAGAGACCCAGTACTTC.

This clonotype has only a few counts. The rearrangement joins TRBV5-1 to TRBJ1-6, with D uncertain. V shed 0 bases and J shed 5 bases, with 9 bases lying between them. There are 15 residues in the CDR3. The germline V gene has CDR1 SGHRS and CDR2 YFSETQ. The CDR3 sequence: CASSLAALNNSPLHF. For the CDR3, the DNA is TGCGCCAGCAGCTTGGCAGCTCTGAATAATTCACCCCTCCACTTT.

Comments on this clonotype: Possible read error: a much larger clone is one base away. This CDR3 is missing its conserved last phenylalanine or tryptophan, likely due to a read error. V usage is TRBV12-3 or TRBV12-4 and J usage is TRBJ2-3, with D possibly matching TRBD1 (6 bases). The CDR3 totals 13 residues. V lost 6 bases, J lost 7 bases, and 14 bases lay in between. CDR3 sequence: CASSSQQGYTQYV. In DNA, the CDR3 is TGTGCCAGCAGCTCCCAACAGGGCTATACGCAGTATGTT.

This clonotype has only a few counts. The rearrangement uses TRBV6-1 and TRBJ1-6, with D hard to call. The V gene lost 2 bases and the J gene lost 8 bases, with 7 bases spanning the gap. Germline CDR1 and CDR2: MNHNS and SASEGT. This CDR3 has 13 residues. The CDR3 nucleotides are TGTGCCAGCAGTGAACACTTGGATTCACCCCTCCACTTT. Translation: CASSEHLDSPLHF.

This clonotype was recorded once. The V and J genes are TRBV27 and TRBJ1-1; TRBD1 matches at 7 bases. Germline assignment: CDR1 MNHEY and CDR2 SMNVEV (reference sequence). The V segment lost 5 bases and the J segment 1 base; nucleotides outside the gene matches: 13. There are 17 residues in the CDR3. CDR3 bases: TGTGCCAGCAGTCCCCGGGACAGTTTTCTAAGGAACACTGAAGCTTTCTTT. Its protein product is CASSPRDSFLRNTEAFF.

This clonotype was observed a few times. The chain joins TRBV6-5 to TRBJ1-2; no definite D call. The CDR3 sequence is 15 residues long. V lost 2 bases and J lost 0, with 10 bases in between. CDR1 and CDR2 from the germline V gene are MNHEY and SVGAGI. The CDR3 sequence: CASSYVGNTNYGYTF. The CDR3 DNA is TGTGCCAGCAGTTACGTAGGGAATACTAACTATGGCTACACCTTC.

This clonotype came up a few times. The chain carries TRBV9 and TRBJ1-2; 8 nucleotides match TRBD1. This CDR3 is 15 amino acids long. CDR1 is SGDLS and CDR2 is YYNGEE in the germline V gene. V dropped 3 bases and J dropped 4; count of bases not matched to a gene: 8. The CDR3 loop reads CASSGPDRVVYGYTF. The CDR3 DNA reads as TGTGCCAGCAGCGGTCCGGACAGGGTTGTCTATGGCTACACCTTC.

This clonotype was seen at least ten times. The chain combines TRBV7-2 with TRBJ2-4; a weak D match, TRBD1 (6 bases). This CDR3 has 15 residues. Germline V CDR1 and CDR2: SGHTA, FQGNSA. V lost 3 bases and J lost 8, with 17 bases in between. The CDR3 bases are TGTGCCAGCAGCTTCGACAGGTCTCCGGGGTACATTCAGTACTTC. Amino acids: CASSFDRSPGYIQYF.

This clonotype was observed a handful of times. The V call is TRBV4-1, the J call TRBJ2-5; either TRBD1 or TRBD2 may fit D (5 bases each). The length of the CDR3 is 13 residues. Germline CDR1 is MGHRA and CDR2 is YSYEKL. V was pared by 5 bases and J by 5 bases, with 12 bases between. The CDR3 nucleotides are TGCGCCAGCAGCTTTACCGAGGGGGAGACCCAGTACTTC. Protein product: CASSFTEGETQYF.

In its sample, this clonotype was seen a few times. A much more abundant neighbour one base away suggests this may be a read error. The rearrangement joins TRBV30 to TRBJ2-4, with 10 bases lining up with TRBD2. Trimming cost V 0 bases and J 6 bases; bases outside gene matches: 8. The CDR3 is made up of 16 amino acids. Germline CDR1 GTSNPN, CDR2 SVGIG (reference sequence). The DNA for the CDR3 is TGTGCCTGGAGTGTAGCGGGAGGGCCTCCGGTAAACATTCAGTACTTC. The encoded protein is CAWSVAGGPPVNIQYF.

The sample holds many counts of this clonotype. J is TRBJ2-3 and V is TRBV6-5; TRBD2 matches 7 bases. Germline values: CDR1 MNHEY, CDR2 SVGAGI. Trimming removed 4 bases from V and 2 bases from J; junction bases left unmatched: 9. The CDR3 extends over 16 amino acids. The CDR3 region has the DNA TGTGCCAGCAGTTTTGGGGGGGTGTTTGACACAGATACGCAGTATTTT. It codes for CASSFGGVFDTDTQYF.

This clonotype was picked up many times. The chain employs TRBV12-3 or TRBV12-4 and TRBJ1-6, with D hard to call. V was shortened by 6 bases and J by 9 bases, with 9 bases between the two germline ends. The CDR3 is 12 residues long. CDR3 coding DNA: TGTGCCAGCAGGGAAGGGTTTTCACCCCTCCACTTT. Its translation: CASREGFSPLHF.

The chain recombines TRBV19 with TRBJ2-7; no definite D call. The V gene's germline CDR1 is LNHDA and CDR2 SQIVND (reference sequence). The V gene lost 4 bases and the J gene lost 0 bases, with 13 bases spanning the gap. CDR3 length: 15 amino acids. The CDR3 region has the DNA TGTGCCAGTAGTAAGCTCGGAGCGAACTCCTACGAGCAGTACTTC. It encodes CASSKLGANSYEQYF. Filled out from reference TRBV19 and TRBJ2-7, the complete variable domain reads DGGITQSPKYLFRKEGQNVTLSCEQNLNHDAMYWYRQDPGQGLRLIYYSQIVNDFQKGDIAEGYSVSREKKESFPLTVTSAQKNPTAFYLCASSKLGANSYEQYFGPGTRLTVT.

The genes are TRBV12-3 or TRBV12-4 and TRBJ2-5; 9 bases match TRBD2. After removal of 5 bases from V and 5 bases from J, the junction contained 15 bases not matched to a gene. The CDR3 extends over 17 amino acids. This CDR3 is CASSTNPPGLATETQYF. Here the CDR3 DNA reads TGTGCCAGCAGTACAAACCCACCGGGACTAGCAACTGAGACCCAGTACTTC.

The V call is TRBV24-1, the J call TRBJ1-1, with D possibly TRBD1 on 6 matching bases. Germline V gene data show CDR1 as KGHDR and CDR2 as SFDVKD. V dropped 9 bases and J dropped 3 bases, with 19 bases sitting between them. The CDR3 totals 15 residues. The CDR3 is CATPFYDRTHTEAFF. CDR3 in DNA: TGTGCCACCCCTTTCTATGACAGGACGCACACTGAAGCTTTCTTT.

This clonotype occurred many times. The V gene is TRBV6-5, the J gene TRBJ1-5; 9 nucleotides line up with TRBD1. Germline assignment: CDR1 MNHEY and CDR2 SVGAGI. The CDR3 loop spans 16 amino acids. The V and J ends lost 6 bases and 5 bases, in that order; junction bases with no gene match: 11. CDR3 coding DNA: TGTGCCAGCAGCGCACCGGGACAGGGTAAGGATCAGCCCCAGCATTTT. Amino acid sequence: CASSAPGQGKDQPQHF.

This clonotype was seen at least ten times. V usage is TRBV2 and J usage is TRBJ2-5; tentatively, D is TRBD2 (6 bases). The germline CDR1 and CDR2 sequences are SNHLY and FYNNEI. V was clipped by 10 bases and J by 3 bases, with 15 bases between them. The CDR3 is 13 amino acids. Here the CDR3 reads CAIRLVAKETQYF. DNA for the CDR3: TGTGCCATAAGACTAGTTGCAAAAGAGACCCAGTACTTC.

V usage is TRBV25-1 and J usage is TRBJ2-5, with D unclear. This CDR3 has 11 residues. Trimming cost V 5 bases and J 6 bases, with 7 bases left between them. Germline V gene sequence: CDR1 MGHDK, CDR2 SYGVNS. CDR3: CASSLEQTQYF. For the CDR3, the DNA is TGTGCCAGCAGTCTCGAGCAGACCCAGTACTTC.

The sample holds many counts of this clonotype. V gene TRBV2 combines with J gene TRBJ1-5; weak D call: TRBD1 (6 bases). V lost 7 bases to trimming and J lost 5 bases, with 12 bases between them. The CDR3 is made up of 13 amino acids. The germline CDR1 and CDR2 sequences are SNHLY and FYNNEI. This CDR3 reads CASTAGVYQPQHF. Written as DNA, the CDR3 is TGTGCCAGCACGGCAGGGGTGTATCAGCCCCAGCATTTT.

The table lists this clonotype with many counts. The chain carries TRBV18 and TRBJ2-5; perhaps TRBD1 as D (5 bases). The germline gives CDR1 KGHSH, CDR2 LQKENI. V lost 6 bases and J lost 1, with 12 bases in between. This CDR3 is 14 amino acids long. This CDR3 reads CASSPGSGQETQYF. The CDR3 DNA reads as TGTGCCAGCTCCCCAGGGTCTGGCCAAGAGACCCAGTACTTC.